This TCR beta chain was obtained from a study of blood T cell repertoires in COVID-19. Study overall: Whether acute or convalescent, the COVID-19 samples came from the United States, Italy and Spain. The analysed material was cDNA or gDNA that came from T cells, B-cell-depleted T cells, or PBMCs.

CDR1 is SGHVS, CDR2 FQNEAQ, per germline. The CDR3 has 13 residues. Trimming cost V 4 bases and J 1 base, with 7 bases left between them. In the authors' methods: Estimation of nucleated cell counts was performed using reference gene primer amplification. Generated by immunoSEQ multiplex PCR, the TCRdb table keeps only in-frame clones and is missing some. That table furnishes V, J and clone size, whereas the DNA furnished D and trimming. The sample contains tens of thousands of clones, about 86% of which appear only once. The sequencing sample was made of peripheral blood. The V and J genes are TRBV7-8 and TRBJ2-5; D remains unclear. This TCR was sampled from a man aged 50 to 60 with active COVID-19. CDR3 sequence: CASSSLLQETQYF. The CDR3 bases are TGTGCCAGCAGCTCCCTCCTCCAAGAGACCCAGTACTTC.